This passage covers 26 T cell receptor beta chains from one sample sequenced in a study of shared clonotypes between healthy human individuals. Clones were read by immunoSEQ multiplex PCR, and TCRdb kept only the in-frame ones, dropping some. The table includes under 1,100,000 clones, 65% to 80% detected once. The sample was memory CD4+ T cells sorted from blood. Subset of the sample: CD45RA-negative fraction. These receptors were obtained from a man between 18 and 35 years old in good health.

This clone was seen only a few times. The chain combines TRBV11-2 with TRBJ2-7, with TRBD1 matching over 7 bases. The germline gives CDR1 SGHAT, CDR2 FQNNGV. Trimming cost V 6 bases and J 3 bases; bases outside gene matches: 8. The CDR3 loop spans 14 amino acids. The CDR3 region has the DNA TGTGCCAGCAGGTCGCCAGGGGGTAACTACGAGCAGTACTTC. This translates into CASRSPGGNYEQYF.

This clone has a handful of counts. The chain links TRBV1 to TRBJ1-6; the table's D call of TRBD1 was not tested on the DNA. TRBV1 is marked as a pseudogene. This CDR3 is 14 amino acids long. CDR3 amino acids: CTSSQGQGVSPLHF. In DNA form, the CDR3 reads TGCACCAGCAGCCAGGGGCAGGGGGTTTCACCCCTCCACTTT.

In its sample, this clone was seen a few times. The rearrangement joins TRBV7-8 to TRBJ2-2; D not certain. V dropped 5 bases and J dropped 1 base, with 14 bases sitting between them. The CDR3 totals 16 residues. CDR1 SGHVS and CDR2 FQNEAQ come from the germline V gene. The CDR3 DNA follows: TGTGCCAGCAGCCCGAGGACGCCAGTGAACACCGGGGAGCTGTTTTTT. Its translation is CASSPRTPVNTGELFF.

The chain couples TRBV5-1 to TRBJ2-3; 7 nucleotides align to TRBD2. CDR3 length: 17 residues. The V gene end was trimmed by 6 bases and the J gene end by 10 bases; junction bases not matched to a gene: 23. The germline gives CDR1 SGHRS, CDR2 YFSETQ. In DNA, the CDR3 is TGCGCCAGCAAAGACGATCTTCCGGGAGCGGGGCGGGGTGCGCAGTATTTT. Translating gives CASKDDLPGAGRGAQYF.

The gene calls are TRBV28 and TRBJ2-7; TRBD1 aligns across 7 bases. Germline CDR1 MDHEN, CDR2 SYDVKM. The CDR3 has 16 amino acids. Trimming removed 10 bases from V and 3 bases from J; junction bases left unmatched: 18. The CDR3 coding sequence is TGTGCCACCTACGCCGTGACAGGGTCTTACCTCTACGAGCAGTACTTC. Its translation is CATYAVTGSYLYEQYF.

The chain joins TRBV19 to TRBJ1-2; weak D call: TRBD1 (5 bases). There are 13 residues in the CDR3. Germline lookup yields CDR1 LNHDA and CDR2 SQIVND (reference sequence). V lost 6 bases, J lost 1 base, and 9 bases lay in between. The CDR3 nucleotides are TGTGCCAGTAGGCCGGACAATAACTATGGCTACACCTTC. This codes for CASRPDNNYGYTF.

The V gene is TRBV6-5, the J gene TRBJ1-1; 10 nucleotides match TRBD1. With 6 bases clipped from V and 0 bases from J, the junction kept 4 bases outside the gene matches. Looked up from germline, CDR1 is MNHEY and CDR2 is SVGAGI. The CDR3 is 15 amino acids. The CDR3 bases are TGTGCCAGCAGCCGGACAGGGGGTTTGAACACTGAAGCTTTCTTT. Protein sequence: CASSRTGGLNTEAFF.

The chain links TRBV5-1 to TRBJ2-7; D possibly matches TRBD1 or TRBD2 (5 bases each). The CDR3 consists of 16 residues. V was cut by 1 base and J by 0 bases, with 14 bases left in between. The germline gives CDR1 SGHRS, CDR2 YFSETQ. CDR3: CASSLSSGTNSYEQYF. The DNA for the CDR3 is TGCGCCAGCAGCTTGTCTTCAGGGACCAACTCCTACGAGCAGTACTTC.

This rearrangement joins TRBV9 to TRBJ2-5, with 8 positions matching TRBD2. Germline values: CDR1 SGDLS, CDR2 YYNGEE. With V trimmed by 0 bases and J by 4 bases, 5 bases remained unmatched. This CDR3 region has 15 residues. The CDR3 region has the DNA TGTGCCAGCAGCGTAGCGGGCCTAGCGGGAGAGACCCAGTACTTC. Amino acids: CASSVAGLAGETQYF.

The chain combines TRBV7-9 with TRBJ2-1; D uncertain. V dropped 2 bases and J dropped 10 bases, with 9 bases sitting between them. CDR1 is SEHNR, CDR2 FQNEAQ, per germline (reference sequence). The CDR3 sequence is 12 residues long. In DNA, the CDR3 is TGTGCCAGCAGCTTAATCGGACCGGAGCAGTTCTTC. It yields the protein CASSLIGPEQFF.

The J gene is TRBJ2-7, the V gene TRBV5-4; TRBD2 matches at 14 bases. CDR1 SGHNT and CDR2 YYREEE come from the germline V gene (reference sequence). The CDR3 loop spans 14 amino acids. The ends lost 2 bases at V and 12 bases at J; junction bases unmatched: 7. In DNA, the CDR3 is TGTGCCAGCAGCTTAGGGACTAGCGGGGGAGCACTGTACTTC. This translates into CASSLGTSGGALYF.

CDR3 amino acids: CAWSRGTGNTIYF. The DNA for the CDR3 is TGTGCCTGGTCCCGGGGGACTGGAAACACCATATATTTT. The chain combines TRBV30 with TRBJ1-3, with TRBD1 as a possible D gene (5 bases). This CDR3 region has 13 residues. Between the trimmed V and J ends, which lost 5 bases and 2 bases, there was a span of 10 bases. Germline CDR1 and CDR2: GTSNPN and SVGIG (reference sequence).

The rearrangement uses TRBV11-2 and TRBJ2-5; 12 positions agree with TRBD2. The CDR3 loop spans 15 amino acids. The V and J ends lost 4 bases and 3 bases, in that order; junction bases with no gene match: 3. In germline, CDR1 is SGHAT, CDR2 FQNNGV. CDR3 protein: CASSSLAGGEETQYF. In nucleotides, the CDR3 is TGTGCCAGCAGCTCCCTAGCGGGGGGGGAAGAGACCCAGTACTTC.

This rearrangement joins TRBV6-5 to TRBJ2-7, with TRBD1 matching 10 bases. The V and J ends lost 10 bases and 6 bases, in that order; junction bases with no gene match: 6. The length of the CDR3 is 12 residues. Looked up from germline, CDR1 is MNHEY and CDR2 is SVGAGI. Here the CDR3 DNA reads TGTGCCACGGGACAGGGGTATGGCGAGCAGTACTTC. This gives the protein CATGQGYGEQYF.

This clone appeared once. The chain links TRBV6-5 to TRBJ2-1, with D hard to call. CDR3 length equals 14 residues. Germline values: CDR1 MNHEY, CDR2 SVGAGI. Trimming left V 5 bases short and J 9 bases short, with 17 bases between. The CDR3 DNA reads TGTGCCAGCAGTCCCCGGTCGACGGTTGGTGAGCAGTTCTTC. It is translated as CASSPRSTVGEQFF.

The V gene is TRBV19, the J gene TRBJ2-5; 7 bases line up with TRBD1. Germline loops: CDR1 LNHDA, CDR2 SQIVND (reference sequence). Germline trimming cut 3 bases from V and 1 base from J; bases unmatched to any gene: 2. CDR3 length: 14 amino acids. CDR3 bases: TGTGCCAGTAGTATCGGGACAGTCCAAGAGACCCAGTACTTC. This sequence encodes CASSIGTVQETQYF.

This clone was seen only a few times. The same CDR3 can be traced to other DNA sequences in this sample. The chain uses TRBV9 and TRBJ1-4; no definite D call. V lost 4 bases, J lost 0 bases, and 10 bases lay in between. This CDR3 has 15 amino acids. Germline V lookup: CDR1 SGDLS, CDR2 YYNGEE. The CDR3 coding sequence is TGTGCCAGCAGCCCCCCTGAGGCAACTAATGAAAAACTGTTTTTT. It specifies CASSPPEATNEKLFF. Complete variable domain (other parts from reference TRBV9 and TRBJ1-4): DSGVTQTPKHLITATGQRVTLRCSPRSGDLSVYWYQQSLDQGLQFLIQYYNGEERAKGNILERFSAQQFPDLHSELNLSSLELGDSALYFCASSPPEATNEKLFFGSGTQLSVL.

The table lists this clone with a few counts. This chain uses TRBV5-1 with TRBJ2-3, with a possible D match to TRBD2 (6 bases). In germline, CDR1 is SGHRS, CDR2 YFSETQ. The CDR3 totals 15 residues. V was clipped by 1 base and J by 1 base, with 10 bases between them. The CDR3 loop is CASSLRGDGTDTQYF. CDR3 bases: TGCGCCAGCAGCTTGCGCGGGGATGGCACAGATACGCAGTATTTT.

This clone was found once. The V call is TRBV5-1, the J call TRBJ1-2, with TRBD1 matching over 9 bases. In germline, CDR1 is SGHRS, CDR2 YFSETQ. With 0 bases clipped from V and 6 bases from J, the junction kept 3 bases outside the gene matches. The CDR3 runs 14 residues. The CDR3 sequence: CASSLGDRVNGYTF. The CDR3 nucleotides are TGCGCCAGCAGCTTGGGGGACAGGGTGAATGGCTACACCTTC.

There are many counts of this clone. This chain uses TRBV4-3 with TRBJ2-7; 8 bases are a match to TRBD1. V trimming: 2 bases; J trimming: 3 bases; junction bases outside the gene matches: 3. Per the germline V gene, CDR1 is LGHNA and CDR2 is YSLEER. There are 14 residues in the CDR3. CDR3 coding DNA: TGCGCCAGCAGCCAACCGGGACAGGTCTACGAGCAGTACTTC. Protein: CASSQPGQVYEQYF.

This clone was found a few times. Other DNA sequences in the sample encode the same CDR3. The V gene is TRBV6-1, the J gene TRBJ2-7, with 7 bases fitting TRBD1. V shed 6 bases and J 4 bases; nucleotides not matched to a gene: 6. This CDR3 region has 13 residues. The germline gives CDR1 MNHNS, CDR2 SASEGT. This chain's CDR3 is CASRGDRLYEQYF. In nucleotides, the CDR3 is TGTGCCAGCAGAGGGGACAGATTGTACGAGCAGTACTTC.

Points on this clone: This is likely an artifact of a read error, given a far larger clone one base away. The same CDR3 also results from other DNA sequences found in this sample. The chain uses TRBV30 and TRBJ1-1, with D possibly being TRBD1 (5 bases). CDR3 length: 11 amino acids. Trimming shortened V by 0 bases and J by 8 bases, and 7 bases separated the two germline ends. Germline V lookup: CDR1 GTSNPN, CDR2 SVGIG (reference sequence). The CDR3 spells CAWSVNREAFF. The DNA of the CDR3 is TGTGCCTGGAGTGTCAACAGGGAAGCTTTCTTT.

The rearrangement links TRBV19 to TRBJ2-1, with 10 bases aligning to TRBD2. The CDR3 runs 17 residues. V was clipped by 1 base and J by 2 bases; unmatched bases: 5. CDR1 LNHDA and CDR2 SQIVND come from the germline V gene (reference sequence). Here the CDR3 DNA reads TGTGCCAGTAGTATAGTGGCTAGCGGGAGTCCCTACAATGAGCAGTTCTTC. It is translated as CASSIVASGSPYNEQFF.

This rearrangement joins TRBV11-2 to TRBJ1-3; tentatively, D is TRBD1 (5 bases). The germline gives CDR1 SGHAT, CDR2 FQNNGV. This CDR3 has 15 residues. V lost 4 bases and J lost 11, with 21 bases in between. The CDR3 nucleotides read TGTGCCAGCAGCTCCAACAGGTTCTTAGGAGAAGCCATATATTTT. Residues: CASSSNRFLGEAIYF.

This clone was recorded at least ten times. V gene TRBV9 combines with J gene TRBJ2-5; 8 bases align to TRBD2. From germline, CDR1 is SGDLS and CDR2 YYNGEE. This CDR3 region has 14 residues. Trimming removed 2 bases from V and 5 bases from J; junction bases left unmatched: 5. The CDR3 is CASSVSSGSETQYF. The CDR3 DNA follows: TGTGCCAGCAGCGTTTCCAGCGGGAGTGAGACCCAGTACTTC.

This chain joins TRBV7-9 and TRBJ2-3; D gene unclear. Germline V gene lookup returns CDR1 SEHNR and CDR2 FQNEAQ (reference sequence). The CDR3 has 15 residues. Trimming took 0 bases from V and 2 from J, leaving 9 bases between them. The CDR3 region has the DNA TGTGCCAGCAGCTTAGCCGGGTCGCCCACAGATACGCAGTATTTT. It encodes CASSLAGSPTDTQYF.